Listed below are T cell receptor beta chains from one sample, sequenced in a study of shared clonotypes between healthy human individuals. The method was immunoSEQ multiplex PCR; TCRdb's version includes in-frame clones alone and lacks a portion of them. The data show hundreds of thousands of clones, nearly 95% seen once. The sequenced sample was naive CD8+ T cells sorted from blood. Every receptor here comes from a man aged 25 to 45 in good health. CDR3s include the opening cysteine and the closing phenylalanine or tryptophan. D genes are given only for firm matches. Clone size is shown for a subset of rows, as once, few, many or a class of expanded clone.

>TRBJ2-3|.|TRBV7-9|.
TGTGCCAGCAGCTTAAGGGGCTCCACGTATACGCAGTATTTT
CASSLRGSTYTQYF
>TRBJ2-7|TRBD1|TRBV4-1|.
TGCGCCAGCAGCCCATGGACAGGCACGTCCTACGAGCAGTACTTC
CASSPWTGTSYEQYF
>TRBJ2-1|.|TRBV7-8|.
TGTGCCAGCAGCTCTGAAGCGGGTGGTTATAGTTACAATGAGCAGTTCTTC
CASSSEAGGYSYNEQFF
>TRBJ2-1|.|TRBV7-8|.
TGTGCCAGCAGCTTATACGACAATGAGCAGTTCTTC
CASSLYDNEQFF
>TRBJ1-2|.|TRBV5-6|.
TGTGCCAGCAGTCCCGTAGGGGAAAGAAGAGTATATGGCTACACCTTC
CASSPVGERRVYGYTF
>TRBJ2-1|.|TRBV19|once
TGTGCCAGTAGTATAGGGATTACAAACAATGAGCAGTTCTTC
CASSIGITNNEQFF
>TRBJ2-1|TRBD2|TRBV27|.
TGTGCCAGCAGTTTAAACGGGTGGGGACTAGCGGGTCATGAGCAGTTCTTC
CASSLNGWGLAGHEQFF
>TRBJ2-3|TRBD1|TRBV9|.
TGTGCCAGCAGCGGGACAGGGGGCGCGGATACGCAGTATTTT
CASSGTGGADTQYF
>TRBJ1-5|.|TRBV7-9|.
TGTGCCAGCAGCCCAGGGGAAAACAATCAGCCCCAGCATTTT
CASSPGENNQPQHF
>TRBJ2-3|TRBD2|TRBV7-6|.
TGTGCCAGCAGCCAACGTCCTAGCGGCACCCTAAACGACGCAGATACGCAGTATTTT
CASSQRPSGTLNDADTQYF
>TRBJ2-1|TRBD2|TRBV10-3|.
TGTGCCATCAGTGGGACTAGCGGGAGCAATGAGCAGTTCTTC
CAISGTSGSNEQFF
>TRBJ2-1|TRBD1|TRBV6-5|.
TGTGCCAGCAGTCCCGGGACAGGATACAATGAGCAGTTCTTC
CASSPGTGYNEQFF
>TRBJ2-7|.|TRBV21-1|once
TGTGCCAGCAGCAAAGAATCGGACAGGAACGAGCAGTACTTC
CASSKESDRNEQYF
>TRBJ2-7|.|TRBV27|.
TGTGCCAGCAGTTCAGGTCCGGACGAGCAGTACTTC
CASSSGPDEQYF
>TRBJ2-7|TRBD1|TRBV14|.
TGTGCCAGCAGCCAACCGGGACAGGGCTACGAGCAGTACTTC
CASSQPGQGYEQYF
>TRBJ2-5|TRBD1|TRBV29-1|.
TGCAGCGTTGAAGGACGGACAGGCAACCGGGAGACCCAGTACTTC
CSVEGRTGNRETQYF
>TRBJ2-1|TRBD2|TRBV28|.
TGTGCCAGCAGAATCCCCGGGACTAGCGGGAGTATGCTGTTCTTC
CASRIPGTSGSMLFF
>TRBJ1-1|.|TRBV5-6|.
TGTGCCAGCAGCGGAATTACAGGCTCCTTGGACACTGAAGCTTTCTTT
CASSGITGSLDTEAFF
>TRBJ2-7|.|TRBV5-1|.
TGCGCCAGCAGCATGATTGCCGGGAGAGAGTACGAGCAGTACTTC
CASSMIAGREYEQYF
>TRBJ2-7|TRBD1|TRBV9|once
TGTGCCAGCAGCGTAGGGTGGGACAGCGATTCCTACGAGCAGTACTTC
CASSVGWDSDSYEQYF
>TRBJ2-1|.|TRBV29-1|.
TGCAGCGTCGCAGGGGGCGGGAGTGCCTACAATGAGCAGTTCTTC
CSVAGGGSAYNEQFF
>TRBJ2-1|.|TRBV5-1|.
TGCGCCAGCAGCACCGAAACAGAGGGAGTTGTAACTTACAATGAGCAGTTCTTC
CASSTETEGVVTYNEQFF
>TRBJ2-7|TRBD2|TRBV27|.
TGTGCCAGCAGTTCCCTAGCGGGAGTGGCATCCGAGCAGTACTTC
CASSSLAGVASEQYF
>TRBJ1-5|.|TRBV30|.
TGTGCCTGGAGTGTTGGGGGCCCCGCGGAGCCCCAGCATTTT
CAWSVGGPAEPQHF
>TRBJ2-3|.|TRBV6-1|.
TGTGCCAGCAGTGTTTATACGGCAGATACGCAGTATTTT
CASSVYTADTQYF
>TRBJ2-7|.|TRBV27|.
TGTGCCAGCCAGCCCCAGCGGGCCCGAGCTTTTTCCTACGAGCAGTACTTC
CASQPQRARAFSYEQYF
>TRBJ2-1|TRBD2|TRBV27|.
TGTGCCAGCAGTTTCCCTCCTAGCGGCATGAACAATGAGCAGTTCTTC
CASSFPPSGMNNEQFF
>TRBJ2-2|TRBD2|TRBV2|.
TGTGCCAGACCGGGACTACTCCGCACCGGGGAGCTGTTTTTT
CARPGLLRTGELFF
>TRBJ2-2|TRBD2|TRBV7-8|once
TGTGCCAGCAGTGCCGGGACTACGAACACCGGGGAGCTGTTTTTT
CASSAGTTNTGELFF
>TRBJ2-1|.|TRBV27|many
TGTGCCAGCAGTCAACTAGATATAGAGGATGAGCAGTTCTTC
CASSQLDIEDEQFF
>TRBJ1-5|.|TRBV5-6|.
TGTGCCAGCAGCTTGGTTGGGTTAGGAAATCAGCCCCAGCATTTT
CASSLVGLGNQPQHF
>TRBJ2-3|TRBD2|TRBV7-9|.
TGTGCCAGCAACGGAGCGGGGTCTAGCACAGATACGCAGTATTTT
CASNGAGSSTDTQYF
>TRBJ2-1|TRBD2|TRBV28|.
TGTGCCAGCATCCCCCTTTGGGGACTAGCGGGAAAAGGAGGCTACAATGAGCAGTTCTTC
CASIPLWGLAGKGGYNEQFF
>TRBJ2-7|TRBD1|TRBV4-1|.
TGCGCCAGCAGCCAACGACAGGGAAGTTGGGACGAGCAGTACTTC
CASSQRQGSWDEQYF
>TRBJ1-5|TRBD1|TRBV5-1|.
TGCGCCAGCAGCAAAGGGGACAGGGAGGACAATCAGCCCCAGCATTTT
CASSKGDREDNQPQHF
>TRBJ1-4|TRBD1|TRBV27|.
TGTGCCAGCAGAGGGCTAACAGGGGCAACTAATGAAAAACTGTTTTTT
CASRGLTGATNEKLFF
>TRBJ1-5|.|TRBV14|.
TGTGCCAGCAGCCCTCTATGGGCCGTCCGCAACAATCAGCCCCAGCATTTT
CASSPLWAVRNNQPQHF
>TRBJ2-1|TRBD2|TRBV18|.
TGTGCCAGCTCACCCACCCCGGGACTAGCGGGAGACGGTGAGCAGTTCTTC
CASSPTPGLAGDGEQFF
>TRBJ2-2|.|TRBV28|.
TGTGCCAGCAGTTTTGTGGGGGGCACCGGGGAGCTGTTTTTT
CASSFVGGTGELFF
>TRBJ2-7|TRBD1|TRBV10-1|.
TGCGCCAGCAGCGAGAAGACCCGGGACAGGGAAATGGAGCAGTACTTC
CASSEKTRDREMEQYF